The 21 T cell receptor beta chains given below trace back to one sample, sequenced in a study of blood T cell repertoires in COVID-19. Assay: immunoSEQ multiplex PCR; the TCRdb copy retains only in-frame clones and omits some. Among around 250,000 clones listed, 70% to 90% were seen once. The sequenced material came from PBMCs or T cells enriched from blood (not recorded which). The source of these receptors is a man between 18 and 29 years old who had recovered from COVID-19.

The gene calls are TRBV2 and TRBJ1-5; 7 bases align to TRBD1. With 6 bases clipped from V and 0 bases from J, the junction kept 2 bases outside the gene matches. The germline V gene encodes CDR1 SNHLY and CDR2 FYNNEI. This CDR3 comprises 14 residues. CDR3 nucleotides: TGTGCCAGCAGAGGGACAGTTAGCAATCAGCCCCAGCATTTT. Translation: CASRGTVSNQPQHF.

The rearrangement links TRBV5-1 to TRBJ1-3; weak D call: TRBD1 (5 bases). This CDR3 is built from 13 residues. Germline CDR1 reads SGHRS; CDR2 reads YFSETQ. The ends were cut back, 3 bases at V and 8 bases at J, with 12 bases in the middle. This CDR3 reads CASSSTGEDTIYF. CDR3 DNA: TGCGCCAGCAGCTCCACAGGAGAGGACACCATATATTTT. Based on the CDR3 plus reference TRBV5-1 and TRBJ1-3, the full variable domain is KAGVTQTPRYLIKTRGQQVTLSCSPISGHRSVSWYQQTPGQGLQFLFEYFSETQRNKGNFPGRFSGRQFSNSRSEMNVSTLELGDSALYLCASSSTGEDTIYFGEGSWLTVV.

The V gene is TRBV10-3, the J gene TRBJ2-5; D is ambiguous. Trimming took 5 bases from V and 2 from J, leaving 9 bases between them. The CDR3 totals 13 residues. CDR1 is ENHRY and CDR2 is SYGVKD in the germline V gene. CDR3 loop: CAISFAEQETQYF. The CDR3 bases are TGTGCCATCAGTTTTGCAGAACAAGAGACCCAGTACTTC.

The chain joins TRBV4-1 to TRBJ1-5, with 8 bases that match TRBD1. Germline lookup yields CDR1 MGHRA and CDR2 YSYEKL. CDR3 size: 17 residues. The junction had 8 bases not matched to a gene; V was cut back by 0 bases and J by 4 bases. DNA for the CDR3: TGCGCCAGCAGCCAAGATCAACGGGGACAGGTGAATCAGCCCCAGCATTTT. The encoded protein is CASSQDQRGQVNQPQHF.

CDR3 sequence (DNA): TGTGCCAGCAGACGGCAGGGATACCAGGGGTCACCCCTCCACTTT. Residues: CASRRQGYQGSPLHF. This chain connects TRBV28 to TRBJ1-6, with a weak D call TRBD1 (6 bases). This CDR3 has 15 residues. The germline V gene encodes CDR1 MDHEN and CDR2 SYDVKM. V was trimmed by 6 bases and J by 10 bases, leaving 19 bases between them.

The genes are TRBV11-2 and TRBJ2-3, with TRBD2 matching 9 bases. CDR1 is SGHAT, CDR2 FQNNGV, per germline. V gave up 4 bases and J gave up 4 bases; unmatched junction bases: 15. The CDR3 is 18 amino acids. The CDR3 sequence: CASSSPRGSGGPPDTQYF. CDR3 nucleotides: TGTGCCAGCAGCTCCCCCCGGGGAAGCGGGGGGCCCCCAGATACGCAGTATTTT. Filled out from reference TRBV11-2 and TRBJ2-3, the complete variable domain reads EAGVAQSPRYKIIEKRQSVAFWCNPISGHATLYWYQQILGQGPKLLIQFQNNGVVDDSQLPKDRFSAERLKGVDSTLKIQPAKLEDSAVYLCASSSPRGSGGPPDTQYFGPGTRLTVL.

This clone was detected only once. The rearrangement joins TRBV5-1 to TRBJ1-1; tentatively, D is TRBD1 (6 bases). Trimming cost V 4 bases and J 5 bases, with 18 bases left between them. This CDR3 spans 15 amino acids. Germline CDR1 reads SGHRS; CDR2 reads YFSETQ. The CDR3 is CASSKDSPYSTEAFF. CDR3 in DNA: TGCGCCAGCAGCAAGGACAGCCCATATAGTACTGAAGCTTTCTTT.

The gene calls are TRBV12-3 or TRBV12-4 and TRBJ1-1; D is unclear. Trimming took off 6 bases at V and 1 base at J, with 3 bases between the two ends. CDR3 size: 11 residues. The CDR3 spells CASSRNTEAFF. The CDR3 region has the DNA TGTGCCAGCAGCCGGAACACTGAAGCTTTCTTT.

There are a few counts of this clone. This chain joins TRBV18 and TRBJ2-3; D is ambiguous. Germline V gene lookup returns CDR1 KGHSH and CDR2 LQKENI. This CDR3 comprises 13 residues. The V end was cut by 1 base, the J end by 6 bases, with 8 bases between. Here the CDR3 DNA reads TGTGCCAGCTCACCACGGCTAGAGGATACGCAGTATTTT. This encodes CASSPRLEDTQYF.

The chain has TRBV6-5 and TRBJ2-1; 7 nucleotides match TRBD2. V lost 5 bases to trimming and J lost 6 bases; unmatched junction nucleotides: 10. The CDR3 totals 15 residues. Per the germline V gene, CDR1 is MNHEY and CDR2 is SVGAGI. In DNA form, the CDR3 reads TGTGCCAGCAGTCAACTAGCGTCTCCCCTCAATGAGCAGTTCTTC. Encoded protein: CASSQLASPLNEQFF.

The CDR3 here is CASSRSGVDSNQPQHF. In DNA, the CDR3 is TGCGCCAGCAGCCGGTCAGGGGTGGATAGCAATCAGCCCCAGCATTTT. This rearrangement joins TRBV4-1 to TRBJ1-5, with D tentatively TRBD1 (6 bases). Germline loops: CDR1 MGHRA, CDR2 YSYEKL. Trimming cost V 4 bases and J 0 bases, with 13 bases left between them. The CDR3 has 16 amino acids.

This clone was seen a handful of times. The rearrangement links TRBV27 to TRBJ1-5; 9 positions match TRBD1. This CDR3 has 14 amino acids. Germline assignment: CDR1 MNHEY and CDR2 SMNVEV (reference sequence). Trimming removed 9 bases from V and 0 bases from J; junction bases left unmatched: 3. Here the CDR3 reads CASRDRASNQPQHF. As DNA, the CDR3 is TGTGCCAGTAGGGACAGGGCTAGCAATCAGCCCCAGCATTTT.

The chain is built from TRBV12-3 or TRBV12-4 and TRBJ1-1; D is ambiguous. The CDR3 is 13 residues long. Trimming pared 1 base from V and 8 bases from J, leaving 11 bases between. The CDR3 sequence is CASSLVAGMEAFF. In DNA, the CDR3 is TGTGCCAGCAGTTTAGTAGCCGGGATGGAAGCTTTCTTT.

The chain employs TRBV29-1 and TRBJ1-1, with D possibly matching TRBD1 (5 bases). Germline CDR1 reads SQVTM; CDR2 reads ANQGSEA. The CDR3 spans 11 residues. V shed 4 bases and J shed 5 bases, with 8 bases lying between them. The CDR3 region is CSVVRGTEAFF. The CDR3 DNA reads TGCAGCGTTGTGCGGGGGACTGAAGCTTTCTTT.

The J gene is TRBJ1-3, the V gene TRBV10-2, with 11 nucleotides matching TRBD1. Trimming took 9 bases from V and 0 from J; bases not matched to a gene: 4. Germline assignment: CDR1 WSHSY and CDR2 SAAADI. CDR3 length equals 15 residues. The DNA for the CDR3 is TGCGCCAGTGGGACAGGGGGACGCTCTGGAAACACCATATATTTT. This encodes CASGTGGRSGNTIYF.

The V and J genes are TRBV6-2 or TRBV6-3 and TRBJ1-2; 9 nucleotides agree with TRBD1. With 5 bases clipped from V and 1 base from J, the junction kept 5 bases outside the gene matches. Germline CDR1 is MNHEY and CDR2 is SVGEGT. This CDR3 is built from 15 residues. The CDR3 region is CASSHWTGDNYGYTF. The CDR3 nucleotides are TGTGCCAGCAGTCATTGGACAGGGGATAACTATGGCTACACCTTC.

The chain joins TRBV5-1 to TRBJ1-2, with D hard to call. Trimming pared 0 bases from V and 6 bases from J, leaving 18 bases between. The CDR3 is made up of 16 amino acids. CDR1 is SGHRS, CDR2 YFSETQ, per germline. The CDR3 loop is CASSLEFGRGSDGYTF. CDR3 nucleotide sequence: TGCGCCAGCAGCTTGGAATTCGGCAGAGGATCTGATGGCTACACCTTC. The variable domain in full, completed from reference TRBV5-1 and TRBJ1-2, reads KAGVTQTPRYLIKTRGQQVTLSCSPISGHRSVSWYQQTPGQGLQFLFEYFSETQRNKGNFPGRFSGRQFSNSRSEMNVSTLELGDSALYLCASSLEFGRGSDGYTFGSGTRLTVV.

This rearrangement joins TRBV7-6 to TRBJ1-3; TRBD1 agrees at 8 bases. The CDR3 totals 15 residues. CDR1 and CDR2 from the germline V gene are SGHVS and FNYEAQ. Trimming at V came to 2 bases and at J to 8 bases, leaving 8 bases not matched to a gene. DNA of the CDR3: TGTGCCAGCAGCTTAAGGACAGGGTCGGGGGACACCATATATTTT. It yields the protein CASSLRTGSGDTIYF.

Here the CDR3 reads CASVQGAGQPQHF. In nucleotides, the CDR3 is TGTGCTAGTGTTCAGGGGGCAGGTCAGCCCCAGCATTTT. V gene TRBV12-5 combines with J gene TRBJ1-5; 8 bases match TRBD1. V shed 7 bases and J 6 bases; nucleotides not matched to a gene: 5. This CDR3 comprises 13 residues. Germline V gene lookup returns CDR1 LGHNT and CDR2 FRNRAP.

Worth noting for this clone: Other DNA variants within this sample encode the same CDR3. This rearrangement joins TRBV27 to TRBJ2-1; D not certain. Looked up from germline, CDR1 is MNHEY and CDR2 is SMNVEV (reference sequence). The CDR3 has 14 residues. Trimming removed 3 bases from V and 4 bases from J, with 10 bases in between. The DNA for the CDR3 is TGTGCCAGCAGTTTGGGCAGATCATACAATGAGCAGTTCTTC. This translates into CASSLGRSYNEQFF.

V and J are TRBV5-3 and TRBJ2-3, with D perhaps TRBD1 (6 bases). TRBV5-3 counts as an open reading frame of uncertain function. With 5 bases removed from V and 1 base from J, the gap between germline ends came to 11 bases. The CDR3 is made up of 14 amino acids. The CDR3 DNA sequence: TGTGCCAGAAGTCGACGGACAGGCACAGATACGCAGTATTTT. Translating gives CARSRRTGTDTQYF.